This TCR beta chain was captured by sequencing in a study of radiation and T cells in renal cell carcinoma. About the study: Nephrectomy followed 15 Gy stereotactic body radiation by 4 weeks. Findings and caveats of the study: Baseline intratumoral clonotype presence is unknown without pretreatment biopsies.

Remarks on this clone: Its antigen is not identified.

V gave up 6 bases and J gave up 2 bases, with 11 bases separating them. The CDR3 extends over 14 amino acids. CDR1 and CDR2 from the germline V gene are MNHNY and SVGAGI (reference sequence). Assay used: immunoSEQ multiplex PCR; TCRdb lists only in-frame clones, some missing. The sample consists of some 120,000 clones, 85% to 90% of them appearing once. Time point: blood 2 weeks post-SBRT. Stated treatment: 15 Gy SBRT to primary tumor, nephrectomy 4 weeks later. This renal cell carcinoma was of the clear cell type. The chain carries TRBV6-6 and TRBJ1-5, with D possibly being TRBD1 (6 bases). The clonotype originates from a woman in her 70s with renal cell carcinoma. Source: blood, taken from a patient whose treatment included radiotherapy and nephrectomy. The CDR3 loop is CASRRTVGNQPQHF. CDR3 in DNA: TGTGCCAGCAGACGGACAGTAGGCAATCAGCCCCAGCATTTT.